This is a list of T cell receptor beta chains from one sample in a study of shared clonotypes between healthy human individuals. Clones were sequenced by immunoSEQ multiplex PCR, and TCRdb holds only the in-frame ones, with some missing. Altogether fewer than 2.5 million clones are present, approximately 93% being singletons, with the ten largest covering roughly 0.36%. The sequenced sample was naive CD4+ T cells from PBMCs. These receptors all stem from a man aged 18 to 30 in good health. Some clones in this sample may be carry-over from other donors' samples. Both conserved end residues are part of each CDR3. The D gene is left open where the match is weak. The size entry is marked missing in some rows and otherwise reads once, few, many or a size class.

v_gene	j_gene	d_gene	abundance	CDR3nt	CDR3aa
TRBV29-1	TRBJ2-3	.	.	TGCAGCGTCTGTCGGGGTTTTGCAGATACGCAGTATTTT	CSVCRGFADTQYF
TRBV7-3	TRBJ2-1	.	.	TGTGCCAGCAGCTTATATGGGGACTCCTACAATGAGCAGTTCTTC	CASSLYGDSYNEQFF
TRBV9	TRBJ2-1	TRBD2	.	TGTGCCAGCAGCGTAGCCGGAGCGGGAGGGTATTATGAGCAGTTCTTC	CASSVAGAGGYYEQFF
TRBV5-6	TRBJ1-1	.	.	TGTGCCAGCAGCTTGTTCGGCCGGGTCTTGGGGAACACTGAAGCTTTCTTT	CASSLFGRVLGNTEAFF
TRBV4-1	TRBJ2-7	TRBD2	once	TGCGCCAGCAGGTCCGGACTAGCGGGAGGTATCGACGAGCAGTACTTC	CASRSGLAGGIDEQYF
TRBV18	TRBJ2-7	.	.	TGTGCCAGCTCACCAATGGGTCGAGAGCAGTACTTC	CASSPMGREQYF
TRBV4-2	TRBJ1-1	.	.	TGTGCCAGCAGCCGAGAGCAGGGGTTAGACACTGAAGCTTTCTTT	CASSREQGLDTEAFF
TRBV28	TRBJ1-3	.	once	TGTGCCAGCAGTAGCCCTGGATGGGGTGGAAACACCATATATTTT	CASSSPGWGGNTIYF
TRBV18	TRBJ1-4	TRBD1	once	TGTGCCAGCTCGCGCCAGGGGGGCACTAATGAAAAACTGTTTTTT	CASSRQGGTNEKLFF
TRBV6-6	TRBJ2-5	TRBD1	.	TGTGCCAGCAGTTACCCGACAGGGGAGTACCAAGAGACCCAGTACTTC	CASSYPTGEYQETQYF
TRBV7-3	TRBJ1-6	.	.	TGTGCCAGCAGCTCCTCTCTAATTTCACCCCTCCACTTT	CASSSSLISPLHF
TRBV5-1	TRBJ2-7	TRBD2	.	TGCGCCAGCAGCTGGGGGACTAGCGGGAGATGGTATCGGGACGAGCAGTACTTC	CASSWGTSGRWYRDEQYF
TRBV7-3	TRBJ2-7	TRBD2	.	TGTGCCGGCAGCTTACTAGCGGGAGGGTACGACGAGCAGTACTTC	CAGSLLAGGYDEQYF
TRBV9	TRBJ2-1	.	.	TGTGCCAGCAGCGTAGAGGGGCGGCTCTGGGATGAGCAGTTCTTC	CASSVEGRLWDEQFF
TRBV4-2	TRBJ2-3	TRBD2	.	TGTGCCAGCAGCCAGGACGGGACTAGCGGGGGGGAAGCGTCAGATACGCAGTATTTT	CASSQDGTSGGEASDTQYF
TRBV7-3	TRBJ2-7	TRBD2	.	TGTGCCAGCAGCTTAGCTTGGGATAGCGGGAGCCCCTACGAGCAGTACTTC	CASSLAWDSGSPYEQYF
TRBV27	TRBJ2-2	TRBD2	.	TGTGCCAGCAGTTTACGACTAGCGGGTAACACCGGGGAGCTGTTTTTT	CASSLRLAGNTGELFF
TRBV6-5	TRBJ1-1	TRBD1	few	TGTGCCAGCAGCCAACCGGGACAGACAGAAGCTTTCTTT	CASSQPGQTEAFF
TRBV7-2	TRBJ1-4	.	.	TGTGCCAGCAGCCGTTTAGGGGGAACTAATGAAAAACTGTTTTTT	CASSRLGGTNEKLFF
TRBV7-3	TRBJ2-1	.	once	TGTGCCAGCAGCCACGGCCAGGGAGCCGTTTACAATGAGCAGTTCTTC	CASSHGQGAVYNEQFF
TRBV27	TRBJ1-2	.	once	TGTGCCAGCAGCGCCCTAGGGGCACGACCTAACTATGGCTACACCTTC	CASSALGARPNYGYTF
TRBV6-5	TRBJ1-1	TRBD1	.	TGTGCCAGCAGAAAGGGGGCCGATGAAGCTTTCTTT	CASRKGADEAFF
TRBV30	TRBJ2-7	TRBD2	.	TGTGCCTGGAGGATTAGCGGGAGTACTTACGAGCAGTACTTC	CAWRISGSTYEQYF
TRBV5-5	TRBJ2-2	.	.	TGTGCCAGCAGCTTGGAGGGGACCGGGGAGCTGTTTTTT	CASSLEGTGELFF
TRBV4-1	TRBJ2-5	TRBD2	.	TGCGCCAGCAGCCAACTCCCCGGACTAGCGGGGGAGTACCAAGAGACCCAGTACTTC	CASSQLPGLAGEYQETQYF
TRBV7-9	TRBJ1-4	TRBD1	once	TGTGCCAGCAGCCCAGGGGACAGTAAAGTGTTTTTT	CASSPGDSKVFF
TRBV2	TRBJ1-4	.	.	TGTGCCACCGGTCGGCAGCCAGGTGGGGAAAAACTGTTTTTT	CATGRQPGGEKLFF
TRBV27	TRBJ2-1	.	.	TGTGCCAGCAGTTTGATGGCCCCGACCTACAATGAGCAGTTCTTC	CASSLMAPTYNEQFF
TRBV5-4	TRBJ1-1	.	few	TGTGCCAGCAGCTTAGAGGCTACCATGAACACTGAAGCTTTCTTT	CASSLEATMNTEAFF
TRBV5-6	TRBJ2-7	TRBD1	.	TGTGCCAGCAGCAACCGGGACAGGGGCTACGAGCAGTACTTC	CASSNRDRGYEQYF
TRBV19	TRBJ2-7	.	.	TGTGCCAGTAGTACCGGGGTAAACTTTGGGTACGAGCAGTACTTC	CASSTGVNFGYEQYF
TRBV5-1	TRBJ1-1	TRBD1	.	TGCGCCAGCAGCTTGGAGGGACAGGGCTCCACTGAAGCTTTCTTT	CASSLEGQGSTEAFF
TRBV10-1	TRBJ1-1	.	.	TGCGCCAGCAGTGAGGATTTGAACACTGAAGCTTTCTTT	CASSEDLNTEAFF